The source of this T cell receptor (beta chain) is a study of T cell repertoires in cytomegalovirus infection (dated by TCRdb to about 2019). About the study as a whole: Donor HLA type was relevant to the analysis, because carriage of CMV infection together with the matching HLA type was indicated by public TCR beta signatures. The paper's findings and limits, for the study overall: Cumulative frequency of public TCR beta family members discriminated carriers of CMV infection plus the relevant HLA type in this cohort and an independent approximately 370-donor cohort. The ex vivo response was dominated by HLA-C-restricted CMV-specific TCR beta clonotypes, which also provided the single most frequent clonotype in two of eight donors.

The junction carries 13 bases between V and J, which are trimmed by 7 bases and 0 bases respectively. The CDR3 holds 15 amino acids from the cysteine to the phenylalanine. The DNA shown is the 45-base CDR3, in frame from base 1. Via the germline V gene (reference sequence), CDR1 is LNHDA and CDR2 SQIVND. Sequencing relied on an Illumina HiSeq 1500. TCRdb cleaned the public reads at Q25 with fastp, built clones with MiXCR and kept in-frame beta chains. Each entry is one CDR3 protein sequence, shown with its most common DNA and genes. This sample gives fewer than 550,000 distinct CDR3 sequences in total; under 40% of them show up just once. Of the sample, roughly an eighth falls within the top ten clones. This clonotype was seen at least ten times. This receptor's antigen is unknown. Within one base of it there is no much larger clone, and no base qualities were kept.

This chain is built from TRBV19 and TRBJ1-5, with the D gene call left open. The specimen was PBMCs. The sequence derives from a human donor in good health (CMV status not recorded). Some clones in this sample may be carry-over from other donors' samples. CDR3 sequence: CASTERINSNQPQHF. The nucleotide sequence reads TGTGCCAGTACGGAGAGAATCAATAGCAATCAGCCCCAGCATTTT.